These 14 T cell receptor beta chains were all obtained from the same sample, sequenced in a study of Ad26.COV2.S vaccination and SARS-CoV-2 variants. Treatment in this sample: about 20 received Ad26.COV2.S at low or high dose, single or two shots; about 5 received placebo; per-sample allocation not given. Sampling was done on day 63 after the first vaccine or placebo injection. Sequenced by immunoSEQ multiplex PCR; TCRdb stores in-frame clones only, minus some. The data contain 350,000 to 600,000 clones, roughly 87% of them singletons. This material consisted of peripheral blood, taken in a trial of Ad26.COV2.S vaccine versus placebo. The source is a person aged 18 to 65 who received the Ad26.COV2.S COVID-19 vaccine or a placebo.

The chain employs TRBV12-5 and TRBJ2-7; possible D gene TRBD2, 5 bases. The CDR3 runs to 11 residues. Trimming removed 1 base at V and 7 bases at J, with 5 bases between. CDR1 and CDR2 (germline): LGHNT, FRNRAP. CDR3 sequence (DNA): TGTGCTAGTGGTTTGGGAGGGGAGCAGTACTTC. This codes for CASGLGGEQYF.

The chain has TRBV4-3 and TRBJ1-6; D is perhaps TRBD1 (5 bases). V shed 5 bases and J shed 0 bases, with 17 bases lying between them. CDR1 is LGHNA and CDR2 is YSLEER in the germline V gene. The CDR3 runs 18 residues. The CDR3: CASSSAPTVYSYNSPLHF. Written as DNA, the CDR3 is TGCGCCAGCAGCTCCGCACCGACAGTTTACTCCTATAATTCACCCCTCCACTTT.

The chain couples TRBV5-4 to TRBJ1-2, with TRBD1 matching over 9 bases. V dropped 4 bases and J dropped 2; count of bases not matched to a gene: 9. The CDR3 has 16 amino acids. From germline, CDR1 is SGHNT and CDR2 YYREEE (reference sequence). This CDR3 reads CASSVPGTGFNYGYTF. The CDR3 DNA reads as TGTGCCAGCAGCGTTCCCGGGACAGGGTTCAACTATGGCTACACCTTC.

As DNA, the CDR3 is TGCAGCGTTGCAGACAGAGAAGCTTTCTTT. It yields the protein CSVADREAFF. The rearrangement uses TRBV29-1 and TRBJ1-1, with D possibly matching TRBD1 (5 bases). Trimming pared 4 bases from V and 8 bases from J, leaving 8 bases between. This CDR3 has 10 residues. CDR1 and CDR2 (germline): SQVTM, ANQGSEA.

The rearrangement links TRBV3-1 (or the pseudogene TRBV3-2) to TRBJ2-7; perhaps D is TRBD1 or TRBD2 (5 bases each). Trimming shortened V by 0 bases and J by 1 base, and 10 bases separated the two germline ends. The germline V gene has CDR1 LGHDT and CDR2 YNNKEL (reference sequence). The CDR3 extends over 15 amino acids. Written as DNA, the CDR3 is TGTGCCAGCAGCCAAGATGTGAGGGGATCCTACGAGCAGTACTTC. Translation: CASSQDVRGSYEQYF.

This clone is a singleton in its sample. The chain is built from TRBV19 and TRBJ2-1, with TRBD1 matching over 7 bases. V gave up 4 bases and J gave up 5 bases; unmatched junction bases: 8. Germline V CDR1 and CDR2: LNHDA, SQIVND (reference sequence). The CDR3 is 15 amino acids. The chain's CDR3 is CASSKTGQGNNEQFF. DNA for the CDR3: TGTGCCAGTAGTAAGACAGGGCAGGGGAACAATGAGCAGTTCTTC.

The rearrangement uses TRBV9 and TRBJ2-5; D unresolved. Germline CDR1 and CDR2: SGDLS and YYNGEE. The CDR3 has 14 amino acids. The V gene lost 3 bases and the J gene lost 5 bases, with 14 bases spanning the gap. CDR3 in amino acids: CASSAQRVSETQYF. The CDR3 DNA reads as TGTGCCAGCAGCGCTCAAAGGGTATCGGAGACCCAGTACTTC. Combining the CDR3 with reference TRBV9 and TRBJ2-5 gives the whole variable domain DSGVTQTPKHLITATGQRVTLRCSPRSGDLSVYWYQQSLDQGLQFLIQYYNGEERAKGNILERFSAQQFPDLHSELNLSSLELGDSALYFCASSAQRVSETQYFGPGTRLLVL.

The gene calls are TRBV6-5 and TRBJ2-7; 7 bases line up with TRBD1. The CDR3 loop spans 12 amino acids. Germline V gene lookup returns CDR1 MNHEY and CDR2 SVGAGI. The J segment lost 3 bases and the V segment lost 6 bases, leaving 2 bases of the junction unmatched. The CDR3 protein is CASRTGSYEQYF. The CDR3 region has the DNA TGTGCCAGCAGGACAGGGAGCTACGAGCAGTACTTC.

The genes are TRBV19 and TRBJ2-7, with D possibly called TRBD1 or TRBD2 (5 bases each). The CDR3 runs to 15 residues. The V gene's germline CDR1 is LNHDA and CDR2 SQIVND (reference sequence). Trimming left V 6 bases short and J 2 bases short, with 17 bases between. CDR3 nucleotides: TGTGCCAGTAGGGCCATTGGGCAGGGAGCCTACGAGCAGTACTTC. Its translation: CASRAIGQGAYEQYF.

V usage is TRBV12-3 or TRBV12-4 and J usage is TRBJ1-1; tentative D call: TRBD1 (5 bases). V was trimmed by 7 bases and J by 6 bases, leaving 9 bases between them. This CDR3 region has 11 residues. CDR3 region: CASKGTAEAFF. The CDR3 nucleotides read TGTGCCAGCAAAGGGACGGCTGAAGCTTTCTTT.

This chain joins TRBV7-8 and TRBJ2-2; tentatively, D is TRBD2 (7 bases). V was trimmed by 2 bases and J by 3 bases, leaving 19 bases between them. The germline CDR1 and CDR2 sequences are SGHVS and FQNEAQ. This CDR3 comprises 18 residues. In DNA form, the CDR3 reads TGTGCCAGCAGCTTAAGGCGTGGTGCGGGGGCAGACACCGGGGAGCTGTTTTTT. Amino acids: CASSLRRGAGADTGELFF.

The V and J genes are TRBV2 and TRBJ1-1, with a tentative D call TRBD1 (6 bases). Germline CDR1 SNHLY, CDR2 FYNNEI. Trimming took off 2 bases at V and 3 bases at J, with 10 bases between the two ends. This CDR3 comprises 14 residues. The CDR3 here is CASSEQGSYTEAFF. The CDR3 DNA reads as TGTGCCAGCAGTGAACAGGGGTCCTACACTGAAGCTTTCTTT.

The chain recombines TRBV7-6 with TRBJ2-1; the D call may be TRBD1 or TRBD2 (6 bases each). V dropped 5 bases and J dropped 4 bases, with 12 bases sitting between them. Germline V gene sequence: CDR1 SGHVS, CDR2 FNYEAQ. This CDR3 region has 14 residues. The CDR3 DNA reads as TGTGCCAGCAGCCCGGGGGACATTTACAATGAGCAGTTCTTC. It encodes CASSPGDIYNEQFF.

The genes are TRBV15 and TRBJ2-3, with 10 bases fitting TRBD2. There are 19 residues in the CDR3. With V trimmed by 0 bases and J by 0 bases, 9 bases remained unmatched. Germline V gives CDR1 LNHNV, CDR2 YYDKDF (reference sequence). CDR3 sequence reads: CATSRDILAGLTSTDTQYF. The CDR3 nucleotides read TGTGCCACCAGCAGAGATATACTAGCGGGGTTAACTAGCACAGATACGCAGTATTTT.